The next 30 T cell receptor beta chains were all read from a single sample in a study of cytomegalovirus exposure and HLA in healthy donors. 13 Jbeta primers and 60 Vbeta primers were used for the PCR. TCRdb's copy holds only in-frame clones and misses some; the assay was immunoSEQ multiplex PCR. Among about 150,000 clones, roughly 82% were seen once, and the ten largest hold around 7%. Sequenced input: PBMCs. These receptors came from a woman between 45 and 60 years old in good health and CMV-seropositive.

This clone showed up just a few times. This rearrangement joins TRBV10-1 to TRBJ2-7; a weak D match, TRBD2 (5 bases). Germline CDR1 is WNHNN and CDR2 is SYGVQD (reference sequence). The CDR3 totals 13 residues. V gave up 2 bases and J gave up 5 bases, with 10 bases separating them. This CDR3 is CASSEGGRDEQYF. The CDR3 DNA follows: TGCGCCAGCAGTGAGGGCGGGCGGGACGAGCAGTACTTC.

The V call is TRBV7-2, the J call TRBJ1-5, with TRBD1 as a possible D gene (6 bases). Trimming shortened V by 2 bases and J by 4 bases, and 12 bases separated the two germline ends. This CDR3 region has 15 residues. Looked up from germline, CDR1 is SGHTA and CDR2 is FQGNSA. The CDR3: CASSLFARGNQPQHF. The CDR3 nucleotides read TGTGCCAGCAGCTTATTTGCTAGGGGGAATCAGCCCCAGCATTTT.

The chain combines TRBV7-2 with TRBJ1-1; a possible D gene is TRBD1 (6 bases). The CDR3 runs to 14 residues. Trimming stripped 2 bases from V and 6 bases from J, with 13 bases between. Looked up from germline, CDR1 is SGHTA and CDR2 is FQGNSA. CDR3 in amino acids: CASSLLSGTPEAFF. The CDR3 DNA follows: TGTGCCAGCAGCTTATTATCCGGGACACCTGAAGCTTTCTTT.

The V and J genes are TRBV6-5 and TRBJ2-7, with 7 bases that match TRBD2. J was trimmed by 2 bases and V by 0 bases; bases with no gene match: 4. The CDR3 consists of 15 residues. Germline assignment: CDR1 MNHEY and CDR2 SVGAGI. The CDR3 loop reads CASSYSSGATYEQYF. CDR3 in DNA: TGTGCCAGCAGTTACTCGAGCGGGGCCACCTACGAGCAGTACTTC.

The gene calls are TRBV5-1 and TRBJ2-3, with TRBD2 matching 7 bases. After removal of 4 bases from V and 1 base from J, the junction contained 9 bases not matched to a gene. CDR3 length: 16 amino acids. CDR1 and CDR2 from the germline V gene are SGHRS and YFSETQ. The CDR3 loop reads CASSDLGGWGTDTQYF. CDR3 nucleotides: TGCGCCAGCAGCGATCTCGGGGGGTGGGGCACAGATACGCAGTATTTT.

J is TRBJ2-1 and V is TRBV5-1; TRBD2 agrees at 9 bases. The CDR3 sequence is 19 residues long. Germline V CDR1 and CDR2: SGHRS, YFSETQ. The J segment lost 0 bases and the V segment lost 4 bases, leaving 14 bases of the junction unmatched. This CDR3 reads CASSRAPWRGGSSYNEQFF. In nucleotides, the CDR3 is TGCGCCAGCAGCCGGGCCCCTTGGCGGGGGGGCAGCTCCTACAATGAGCAGTTCTTC.

The chain uses TRBV2 and TRBJ2-7, with D maybe TRBD2 (6 bases). V shed 7 bases and J shed 1 base, with 17 bases lying between them. The CDR3 has 15 residues. Per the germline V gene, CDR1 is SNHLY and CDR2 is FYNNEI. CDR3 sequence: CASTKEEGPSYEQYF. CDR3 DNA sequence: TGTGCCAGCACGAAGGAGGAGGGGCCTTCCTACGAGCAGTACTTC.

A few counts support this clone. V is TRBV14 and J is TRBJ1-5, with TRBD1 matching 7 bases. V trimming: 1 base; J trimming: 2 bases; junction bases outside the gene matches: 2. This CDR3 region has 15 residues. Germline V gene data show CDR1 as SGHDN and CDR2 as FVKESK. CDR3 loop: CASSQGQGGNQPQHF. As DNA, the CDR3 is TGTGCCAGCAGCCAAGGACAGGGTGGCAATCAGCCCCAGCATTTT.

This clone was counted only a few times. The V call is TRBV4-1, the J call TRBJ2-3, with TRBD2 as a possible D gene (5 bases). The germline CDR1 and CDR2 sequences are MGHRA and YSYEKL. Trimming pared 6 bases from V and 0 bases from J, leaving 16 bases between. The length of the CDR3 is 16 residues. The CDR3: CASSHPDGISTDTQYF. The CDR3 DNA reads TGCGCCAGCAGTCATCCTGACGGGATTAGCACAGATACGCAGTATTTT.

The chain employs TRBV30 and TRBJ1-2; no clear D. CDR1 GTSNPN and CDR2 SVGIG come from the germline V gene (reference sequence). Between the trimmed V and J ends, which lost 4 bases and 3 bases, there was a span of 9 bases. There are 12 residues in the CDR3. Here the CDR3 DNA reads TGTGCCTGGACCGGCGGCGACTATGGCTACACCTTC. It encodes CAWTGGDYGYTF.

The V call is TRBV6-7, the J call TRBJ2-7, with D possibly TRBD2 on 6 matching bases. TRBV6-7 is classed as an ORF, of uncertain function. The CDR3 spans 12 residues. V dropped 7 bases and J dropped 6 bases, with 13 bases sitting between them. This CDR3 is CASTKLASEQYF. The CDR3 coding sequence is TGTGCCAGCACCAAACTAGCCTCCGAGCAGTACTTC.

This chain joins TRBV6-6 and TRBJ1-6, with a tentative D call TRBD1 (6 bases). The CDR3 length is 12 residues. Per the germline V gene, CDR1 is MNHNY and CDR2 is SVGAGI (reference sequence). Trimming pared 6 bases from V and 11 bases from J, leaving 11 bases between. CDR3 nucleotides: TGTGCCAGCAGCCCGGACAGAACACCCCTCCACTTT. Translating it yields CASSPDRTPLHF.

The chain has TRBV6-5 and TRBJ2-3; 7 bases are shared with TRBD1. With V trimmed by 6 bases and J by 2 bases, 8 bases remained unmatched. CDR1 MNHEY and CDR2 SVGAGI come from the germline V gene. CDR3 size: 15 residues. DNA of the CDR3: TGTGCCAGCAGCCCTGGGGACAGTTTCACAGATACGCAGTATTTT. Its protein is CASSPGDSFTDTQYF.

The CDR3 here is CASSLVDTNYGYTF. CDR3 DNA sequence: TGTGCCAGCAGCTTAGTGGACACAAACTATGGCTACACCTTC. The chain employs TRBV11-1 and TRBJ1-2, with D possibly being TRBD1 (5 bases). The CDR3 covers 14 residues. Trimming stripped 1 base from V and 2 bases from J, with 8 bases between. The V gene's germline CDR1 is SGHAT and CDR2 FQDESV (reference sequence).

This clone was found once. V is TRBV27 and J is TRBJ2-3, with 10 nucleotides matching TRBD1. With 4 bases clipped from V and 7 bases from J, the junction kept 23 bases outside the gene matches. In germline, CDR1 is MNHEY, CDR2 SMNVEV (reference sequence). CDR3 length: 20 amino acids. The CDR3 coding sequence is TGTGCCAGCAGTTCCGGGACAGGGGAAAACTACCGCGAAAATTTTAATACGCAGTATTTT. Its translation: CASSSGTGENYRENFNTQYF.

The chain couples TRBV12-5 to TRBJ2-7; 10 bases align to TRBD1. Germline V lookup: CDR1 LGHNT, CDR2 FRNRAP. Trimming took 1 base from V and 2 from J; bases not matched to a gene: 2. The CDR3 is made up of 15 amino acids. DNA for the CDR3: TGTGCTAGTGGTTTGGCCGGGACAGGGGCCTACGAGCAGTACTTC. Its protein is CASGLAGTGAYEQYF.

Details on this clone: Other DNA sequences in the same sample also yield this CDR3. The V gene is TRBV30, the J gene TRBJ1-1, with D unresolved. Germline lookup yields CDR1 GTSNPN and CDR2 SVGIG (reference sequence). The V end lost 2 bases, the J end lost 1 base, and 5 bases lay between the germline ends. The CDR3 runs 12 residues. The CDR3 DNA is TGTGCCTGGAGTACTAGGAACACTGAAGCTTTCTTT. Residues: CAWSTRNTEAFF. Variable domain in full (rest from reference TRBV30 and TRBJ1-1): SQTIHQWPATLVQPVGSPLSLECTVEGTSNPNLYWYRQAAGRGLQLLFYSVGIGQISSEVPQNLSASRPQDRQFILSSKKLLLSDSGFYLCAWSTRNTEAFFGQGTRLTVV.

This clone has only a few counts. V is TRBV6-5 and J is TRBJ1-1, with D hard to call. Germline CDR1 and CDR2: MNHEY and SVGAGI. The CDR3 loop spans 13 amino acids. The ends were cut back, 2 bases at V and 4 bases at J, with 8 bases in the middle. CDR3 nucleotide sequence: TGTGCCAGCAGTTACGTGTTCGGCACTGAAGCTTTCTTT. Translated: CASSYVFGTEAFF.

The V and J genes are TRBV4-2 and TRBJ2-1, with 15 bases identical to TRBD2. The CDR3 contains 14 residues. Germline CDR1 LGHNA, CDR2 YNFKEQ. The trim removed 4 bases at V and 10 bases at J, leaving 2 bases unmatched. CDR3 loop: CASSRTSGGEEQFF. The CDR3 bases are TGTGCCAGCAGCCGGACTAGCGGGGGGGAGGAGCAGTTCTTC.

The rearrangement uses TRBV6-1 and TRBJ1-2; TRBD1 matches 9 bases. V shed 1 base and J 4 bases; nucleotides not matched to a gene: 7. The CDR3 has 16 amino acids. Germline V gene sequence: CDR1 MNHNS, CDR2 SASEGT. CDR3: CASSEVGTGKGYGYTF. The CDR3 DNA sequence: TGTGCCAGCAGTGAAGTGGGGACAGGGAAAGGCTATGGCTACACCTTC.

The rearrangement links TRBV7-6 to TRBJ1-5; 7 bases map to TRBD1. The CDR3 is 15 amino acids. Germline V gene lookup returns CDR1 SGHVS and CDR2 FNYEAQ. The V gene end was trimmed by 1 base and the J gene end by 4 bases; junction bases not matched to a gene: 4. This chain's CDR3 is CASSLGGTVNQPQHF. DNA of the CDR3: TGTGCCAGCAGCTTAGGCGGGACAGTAAATCAGCCCCAGCATTTT.

The chain links TRBV5-1 to TRBJ2-1, with 7 bases that match TRBD2. This CDR3 comprises 14 residues. Germline trimming cut 7 bases from V and 5 bases from J; bases unmatched to any gene: 9. The germline gives CDR1 SGHRS, CDR2 YFSETQ. For the CDR3, the DNA is TGCGCCAGCTCCCTAGCGGAGCCCAACAATGAGCAGTTCTTC. Protein sequence: CASSLAEPNNEQFF.

The rearrangement uses TRBV29-1 and TRBJ2-2; 10 nucleotides line up with TRBD1. CDR1 SQVTM and CDR2 ANQGSEA come from the germline V gene. The CDR3 is 15 residues long. V shed 3 bases and J 5 bases; nucleotides not matched to a gene: 6. The CDR3 region is CSVEGTGVKTGELFF. CDR3 nucleotides: TGCAGCGTTGAGGGGACAGGGGTAAAAACCGGGGAGCTGTTTTTT.

The CDR3 DNA sequence: TGTGCCAGCAGCCCGGGACAGGGGACTGAAGCTTTCTTT. The encoded protein is CASSPGQGTEAFF. The gene calls are TRBV5-6 and TRBJ1-1, with 10 positions matching TRBD1. Losses at the gene ends were 4 bases for V and 5 bases for J; bases not matched to a gene: 2. CDR1 and CDR2 from the germline V gene are SGHDT and YYEEEE. There are 13 residues in the CDR3.

V usage is TRBV6-5 and J usage is TRBJ1-1; D perhaps matches TRBD1 (5 bases). Per germline, CDR1 MNHEY and CDR2 SVGAGI. The CDR3 is 16 amino acids. Trimming pared 2 bases from V and 0 bases from J, leaving 13 bases between. The CDR3 region has the DNA TGTGCCAGCAGTTACAGACAGACACCCTTGAACACTGAAGCTTTCTTT. Its translation: CASSYRQTPLNTEAFF.

The V call is TRBV27, the J call TRBJ1-2; 7 bases fit TRBD1. The CDR3 is 15 amino acids. CDR1 MNHEY and CDR2 SMNVEV come from the germline V gene (reference sequence). V shed 5 bases, J shed 5 bases, and the junction held 11 bases outside the gene matches. This CDR3 is CASSPRQGRVYGYTF. The CDR3 nucleotides read TGTGCCAGCAGTCCTAGACAGGGTCGGGTTTATGGCTACACCTTC.

The chain combines TRBV7-9 with TRBJ1-2, with TRBD1 identical over 10 bases. This CDR3 has 13 amino acids. J lost 7 bases, V lost 6 bases, and 5 bases had no gene match. The germline gives CDR1 SEHNR, CDR2 FQNEAQ (reference sequence). The CDR3 loop is CASSRQGARGYTF. CDR3 coding DNA: TGTGCCAGCAGTCGACAGGGGGCGCGTGGCTACACCTTC.

The V gene is TRBV7-8, the J gene TRBJ2-7; TRBD1 matches 7 bases. The CDR3 is 13 residues long. Germline V gene sequence: CDR1 SGHVS, CDR2 FQNEAQ. The V and J ends lost 5 bases and 3 bases, in that order; junction bases with no gene match: 4. DNA of the CDR3: TGTGCCAGCAGCATTCCAGGGGGCTACGAGCAGTACTTC. It specifies CASSIPGGYEQYF.

As to this clone: One end of the junction does not line up with germline, which may come from a read error. The chain carries TRBV18 and TRBJ2-1; TRBD2 aligns across 7 bases. Looked up from germline, CDR1 is KGHSH and CDR2 is LQKENI. This CDR3 spans 15 amino acids. The CDR3 reads CASSPTGTTYDEQFF. DNA for the CDR3: TGTGCCAGCTCACCTACCGGGACTACCTACGATGAGCAGTTCTTC.

The chain joins TRBV27 to TRBJ1-4, with 9 bases fitting TRBD1. The junction had 4 bases not matched to a gene; V was cut back by 6 bases and J by 5 bases. The CDR3 covers 14 residues. Per the germline V gene, CDR1 is MNHEY and CDR2 is SMNVEV (reference sequence). CDR3 region: CASRRGTGNEKLFF. DNA for the CDR3: TGTGCCAGCAGGCGCGGGACAGGGAATGAAAAACTGTTTTTT.